The next 12 T cell receptor beta chains were all read from a single sample in a study of long-term antiretroviral therapy in people with HIV. The assay used was immunoSEQ (version v3.0), run at survey level. The method was immunoSEQ multiplex PCR; TCRdb's version includes in-frame clones alone and lacks a portion of them. This sample has 9,500 to 13,000 clones, with around 89% found just once. The sample in question was unsorted PBMCs, obtained 0.2 years before starting antiretroviral therapy. The receptors were sampled from a middle-aged woman with HIV.

The J gene is TRBJ1-1, the V gene TRBV5-1; D unresolved. Per the germline V gene, CDR1 is SGHRS and CDR2 is YFSETQ. CDR3 length: 18 residues. V was shortened by 5 bases and J by 1 base, with 24 bases between the two germline ends. As DNA, the CDR3 is TGCGCCAGCAGACCGCGCTTGGCCCGATCCAGGCCGAACACTGAAGCTTTCTTT. The encoded protein is CASRPRLARSRPNTEAFF.

The chain combines TRBV2 with TRBJ2-5; D is unclear. This CDR3 is 10 amino acids long. Germline loops: CDR1 SNHLY, CDR2 FYNNEI. V dropped 6 bases and J dropped 4 bases, with 3 bases sitting between them. The CDR3: CASSLETQYF. CDR3 nucleotide sequence: TGTGCCAGCAGCTTAGAGACCCAGTACTTC.

The rearrangement uses TRBV30 and TRBJ1-1; D might be TRBD1 (6 bases). Looked up from germline, CDR1 is GTSNPN and CDR2 is SVGIG (reference sequence). Trimming stripped 4 bases from V and 4 bases from J, with 7 bases between. This CDR3 has 11 residues. The CDR3 protein is CAWTGATEAFF. Written as DNA, the CDR3 is TGTGCCTGGACAGGGGCCACTGAAGCTTTCTTT.

The chain is built from TRBV30 and TRBJ1-4; no reliable D call. V lost 0 bases and J 3 bases, leaving 8 bases between the germline ends. This CDR3 is built from 14 residues. Germline CDR1 GTSNPN, CDR2 SVGIG (reference sequence). DNA for the CDR3: TGTGCCTGGAGTGTGGGTGGTCCTAATGAAAAACTGTTTTTT. It specifies CAWSVGGPNEKLFF.

The J gene is TRBJ1-6, the V gene TRBV19; D perhaps matches TRBD1 (6 bases). Germline CDR1 is LNHDA and CDR2 is SQIVND (reference sequence). The CDR3 totals 16 residues. V lost 7 bases to trimming and J lost 6 bases, with 19 bases between them. The DNA of the CDR3 is TGTGCCAGTAAGGACCGGGGGGGCGCGGGTAATTCACCCCTCCACTTT. It specifies CASKDRGGAGNSPLHF.

The J gene is TRBJ1-2, the V gene TRBV7-2; D is undetermined. Trimming took off 1 base at V and 1 base at J, with 7 bases between the two ends. Per the germline V gene, CDR1 is SGHTA and CDR2 is FQGNSA. The CDR3 totals 14 residues. The CDR3 sequence: CASSLDGDNYGYTF. CDR3 nucleotide sequence: TGTGCCAGCAGCTTAGACGGGGATAACTATGGCTACACCTTC.

This clone was recorded only once. The CDR3 nucleotides read TGTGCCATCAGTTCCGGGGATCAGCCCCAGCATTTT. Translation gives CAISSGDQPQHF. V and J are TRBV10-3 and TRBJ1-5; D remains ambiguous. V lost 5 bases to trimming and J lost 5 bases, with 7 bases between them. Germline V gene sequence: CDR1 ENHRY, CDR2 SYGVKD. There are 12 residues in the CDR3.

V gene TRBV29-1 combines with J gene TRBJ2-3; maybe TRBD2 (6 bases). With 2 bases removed from V and 2 bases from J, the gap between germline ends came to 14 bases. Germline CDR1 reads SQVTM; CDR2 reads ANQGSEA. This CDR3 is built from 15 residues. CDR3 in amino acids: CSVEPGVRATDTQYF. Here the CDR3 DNA reads TGCAGCGTTGAACCGGGGGTCCGTGCCACAGATACGCAGTATTTT.

CDR3 loop: CASSVTWTSGAQETQYF. Here the CDR3 DNA reads TGTGCCAGCAGCGTCACTTGGACTAGCGGGGCTCAAGAGACCCAGTACTTC. J is TRBJ2-5 and V is TRBV9, with 12 bases lining up with TRBD2. From germline, CDR1 is SGDLS and CDR2 YYNGEE. The V segment lost 2 bases and the J segment 2 bases; nucleotides outside the gene matches: 7. The CDR3 totals 17 residues.

This clone came up once. This chain links TRBV7-2 with TRBJ1-1, with D maybe TRBD1 (5 bases). V dropped 2 bases and J dropped 0 bases, with 10 bases sitting between them. CDR1 SGHTA and CDR2 FQGNSA come from the germline V gene. This CDR3 has 15 amino acids. CDR3 region: CASSLRGGMNTEAFF. The CDR3 DNA reads as TGTGCCAGCAGCTTAAGGGGAGGCATGAACACTGAAGCTTTCTTT. Full variable domain (remainder filled in from reference TRBV7-2 and TRBJ1-1): GAGVSQSPSNKVTEKGKDVELRCDPISGHTALYWYRQSLGQGLEFLIYFQGNSAPDKSGLPSDRFSAERTGGSVSTLTIQRTQQEDSAVYLCASSLRGGMNTEAFFGQGTRLTVV.

The chain couples TRBV6-5 to TRBJ1-5, with TRBD1 identical over 7 bases. This CDR3 is built from 16 residues. Germline CDR1 is MNHEY and CDR2 is SVGAGI. Trimming took 4 bases from V and 6 from J; bases not matched to a gene: 12. As DNA, the CDR3 is TGTGCCAGCAGTTTTGCGCCAACAGGGGATGGTCAGCCCCAGCATTTT. It codes for CASSFAPTGDGQPQHF.

CDR3 in DNA: TGCGCCAGCAGCCAAGTAACAGGTAACACTGAAGCTTTCTTT. Amino acid sequence: CASSQVTGNTEAFF. The gene calls are TRBV4-1 and TRBJ1-1; maybe TRBD1 (5 bases). CDR3 length equals 14 residues. The V end lost 1 base, the J end lost 2 bases, and 8 bases lay between the germline ends. Germline V gene sequence: CDR1 MGHRA, CDR2 YSYEKL.